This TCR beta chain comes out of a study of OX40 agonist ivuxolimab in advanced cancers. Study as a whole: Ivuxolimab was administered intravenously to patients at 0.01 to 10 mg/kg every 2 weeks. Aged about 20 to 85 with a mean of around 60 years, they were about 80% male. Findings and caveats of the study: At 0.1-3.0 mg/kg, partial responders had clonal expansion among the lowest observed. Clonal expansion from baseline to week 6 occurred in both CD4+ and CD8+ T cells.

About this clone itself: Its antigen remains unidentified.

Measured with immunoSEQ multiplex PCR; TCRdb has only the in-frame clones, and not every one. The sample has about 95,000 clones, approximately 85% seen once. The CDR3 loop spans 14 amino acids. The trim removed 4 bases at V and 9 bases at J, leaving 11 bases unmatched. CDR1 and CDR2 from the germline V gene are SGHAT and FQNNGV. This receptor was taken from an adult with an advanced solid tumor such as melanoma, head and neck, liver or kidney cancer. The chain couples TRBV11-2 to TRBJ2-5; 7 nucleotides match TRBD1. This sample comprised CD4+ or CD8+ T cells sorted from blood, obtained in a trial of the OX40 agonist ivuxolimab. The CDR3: CASSSTGLSQSQYF. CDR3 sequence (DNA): TGTGCCAGCAGCTCGACAGGGTTATCTCAGTCCCAGTACTTC.